The rows below give T cell receptor beta chains drawn from one sample of a study of T cells in Graves' hyperthyroidism and ophthalmopathy. TCRdb fed the multiplex PCR reads into MiXCR, producing one record per CDR3 protein. This sample has around 490,000 distinct CDR3 sequences, with 15% to 20% found just once. Sequencing was carried out using blood. These receptors were taken from a man aged 35 to 55 with Graves' ophthalmopathy. The CDR3 runs from the conserved cysteine through the conserved F or W.

>TRBV20-1
CSARAATRGSHNEQFF
>TRBV9
CASSARDGYEQYF
>TRBV10-3
CAISSDRASTDTQYF
>TRBV11-2
CASSFVTTDTQYF
>TRBV6-5
CAINWGGYENTGELFF
>TRBV28
CASSFWTDQETQYF
>TRBV29-1
CSGRGGGNEQYF
>TRBV2
CASSERGRGDTQYF
>TRBV15
CATSRDAGGGRSSYNEQFF
>TRBV5-1
CASSSRSSGYEQYF
>TRBV3-1
CASSQTGTSVQETQYF
>TRBV28
CAVRDSLVPGELFF
>TRBV7-2
CASSGREGTGSLSYEQFF
>TRBV2
CASTRGTSVITGELFF
>TRBV3-1
CASSQTPHSGLLLAETQYF
>TRBV7-9
CASSSRNTEAFF
>TRBV10-3
CATLPTSGGPETQYF
>TRBV6-1
CASRSGGAGQETQYF
>TRBV28
CASSPDKAANYEQYF
>TRBV28
CALGKSYGYTF
>TRBV2
CASSGGSGNTIYF
>TRBV20-1
CSARSPSGRYEQYF
>TRBV30
CAWSRTGSTEAFF
>TRBV20-1
CSARDRDLAKNIQYF
>TRBV7-9
CASSRGEEQYF
>TRBV7-9
CASSLVEDSDTQYF
>TRBV18
CASSPPSSYGHTYEKLFF
>TRBV27
CASSLAPAEAKNTQYF
>TRBV5-1
CASSLAPGLEADTQYF
>TRBV18
CASSPPVRPNTGELFF
>TRBV6-1
CASSAGQERKQFF
>TRBV3-1
CASSQVAGGAYEQYF
>TRBV20-1
CSASPRRSNQPQHF
>TRBV2
CASSLQGESRFF
>TRBV4-2
CASSQDGTSGYTDTQYF
>TRBV3-1
CASSLSNSPLHF
>TRBV5-1
CASSSSLMNTEAFF
>TRBV13
CASSLRGKTEAFF
>TRBV19
CASNEGVDFYGYTF
>TRBV7-2
CASSLATSRGYTF
>TRBV15
CATSRVEFVFDRVSQETQYF
>TRBV6-2/TRBV6-3
CASNPGTGASGELFF
>TRBV4-1
CASSPRRGPYTEAFF
>TRBV10-1
CASSGGGTAEAFF
>TRBV12-3/TRBV12-4
CASSASGRNEQFF
>TRBV10-3
CAISESSTPPWEKLFF
>TRBV28
CASSSPGATNEKLFF
>TRBV3-1
CASSQAGGYNSPLHF
>TRBV30
CAWSEEPTDTQYF
>TRBV7-8
CASSLPRGPGGNTEAFF
>TRBV7-2
CASSSPGRSSYEQYF
>TRBV6-1
CASSILAGPVEQYF
>TRBV28
CASRPGGGSQPQHF
>TRBV6-1
CASASPPGLLFF
>TRBV18
CASSRDGSSNQPQHF